This TCR beta chain was found in a study of blood T cell repertoires in COVID-19. CDR1 SGHVS and CDR2 FNYEAQ come from the germline V gene. The CDR3 sequence is 13 residues long. V lost 6 bases and J lost 3, with 10 bases in between. As originally analysed: Quantification of nucleated cells was approximated via reference gene primer amplification. The assay was immunoSEQ multiplex PCR, and TCRdb's table has in-frame clones only and misses some. The V and J calls and clone size come from that table; D and trimming were worked out from the DNA. The data show about 15,000 clones, with 65% to 85% seen just once and approximately 14% held by the top ten.

The TCR sequence derives from a human donor in a cohort sampled during active COVID-19. The sequenced material came from peripheral blood. The chain links TRBV7-6 to TRBJ2-3; the D gene is possibly TRBD2 (6 bases). CDR3 loop: CASSMLATDTQYF. The CDR3 nucleotides read TGTGCCAGCAGTATGCTAGCGACAGATACGCAGTATTTT.